This T cell receptor (beta chain) was captured in a study of blood T cells in healthy people across ages. A remark on this clonotype: The antigen remains unidentified. A read error may be the cause here, since a much bigger clone is one base away.

V shed 1 base and J shed 0 bases, with 7 bases lying between them. Germline-derived CDR1 and CDR2 are SGHDN and FVKESK. The CDR3 covers 14 residues. General study results and limits: Higher diversity and more naive CD4+ cells were features of long-lived donors, compared to aged donors. Researchers deemed the diversity estimates from one million T cells underestimates. Older age coincided with a roughly linear decline in TCR beta diversity per million T cells.

Primers used in a second PCR of roughly 6 to 12 cycles were a sample-barcoded 5' primer and a J-beta primer mix. From the 5' RACE reads, TCRdb called clonotypes with MiXCR, one entry per CDR3 protein. The sample holds around 710,000 distinct CDR3 sequences; about 40% are singletons and the top ten take 20% to 25%. This chain links TRBV14 with TRBJ2-7; no reliable D call. The specimen sequenced was blood. The sequence derives from a woman between 55 and 75 years old in good health. Here the CDR3 reads CASSQGTFSYEQYF. The CDR3, as DNA: TGTGCCAGCAGCCAAGGGACGTTCTCCTACGAGCAGTACTTC.